Described below is a single T cell receptor (beta chain) sequence and its context. These data are taken from a study of radiation and T cells in renal cell carcinoma. Indicated time point: baseline pretreatment blood. Stated treatment: 15 Gy SBRT to primary tumor, nephrectomy 4 weeks later. After SBRT, blood was collected at 2 and 4 weeks, plus baseline. Here immunoSEQ multiplex PCR was the method, and the copy in TCRdb shows in-frame clones only, minus some. The sample shows 130,000 or so clones, roughly 90% of them seen only once. With V trimmed by 3 bases and J by 4 bases, 4 bases remained unmatched. The CDR3 extends over 14 amino acids. From germline, CDR1 is SEHNR and CDR2 FQNEAQ (reference sequence).

The rearrangement links TRBV7-9 to TRBJ2-3; TRBD2 matches 7 bases. The sequence was collected from a woman between 45 and 60 years old with renal cell carcinoma. Sequencing used blood, obtained from a patient whose treatment included radiotherapy and nephrectomy. CDR3 in amino acids: CASSLTSTADTQYF. For the CDR3, the DNA is TGTGCCAGCAGCTTGACTAGCACTGCAGATACGCAGTATTTT.